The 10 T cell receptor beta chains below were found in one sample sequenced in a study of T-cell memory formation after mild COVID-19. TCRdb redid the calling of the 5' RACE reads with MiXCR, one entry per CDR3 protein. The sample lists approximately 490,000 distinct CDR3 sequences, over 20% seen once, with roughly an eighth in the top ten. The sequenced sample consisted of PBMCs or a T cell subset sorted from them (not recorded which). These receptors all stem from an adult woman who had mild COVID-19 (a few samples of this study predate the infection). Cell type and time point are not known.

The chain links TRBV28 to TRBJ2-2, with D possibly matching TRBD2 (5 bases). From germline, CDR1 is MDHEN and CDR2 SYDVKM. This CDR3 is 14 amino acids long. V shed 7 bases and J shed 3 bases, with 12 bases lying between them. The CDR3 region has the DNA TGTGCCAGCATTTCCGGCGGGTACACCGGGGAGCTGTTTTTT. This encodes CASISGGYTGELFF.

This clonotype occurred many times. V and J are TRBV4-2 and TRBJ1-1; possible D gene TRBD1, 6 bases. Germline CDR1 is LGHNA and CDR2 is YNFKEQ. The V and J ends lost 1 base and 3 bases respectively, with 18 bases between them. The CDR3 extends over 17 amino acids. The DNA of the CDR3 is TGTGCCAGCAGCCAAGGATTACAGGGATCTTTCGACACTGAAGCTTTCTTT. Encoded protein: CASSQGLQGSFDTEAFF.

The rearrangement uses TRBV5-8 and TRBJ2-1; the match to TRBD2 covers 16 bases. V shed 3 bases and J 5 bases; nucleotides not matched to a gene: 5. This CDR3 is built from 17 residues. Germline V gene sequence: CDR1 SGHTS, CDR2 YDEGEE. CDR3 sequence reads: CASSWGTSGGAHNEQFF. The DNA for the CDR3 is TGTGCCAGCAGCTGGGGGACTAGCGGGGGGGCACACAATGAGCAGTTCTTC.

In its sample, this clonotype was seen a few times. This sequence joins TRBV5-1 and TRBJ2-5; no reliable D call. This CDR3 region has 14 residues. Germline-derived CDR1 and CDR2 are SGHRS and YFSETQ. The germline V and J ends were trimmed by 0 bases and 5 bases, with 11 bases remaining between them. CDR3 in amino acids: CASSLENGGETQYF. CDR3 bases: TGCGCCAGCAGCTTGGAAAACGGTGGGGAGACCCAGTACTTC.

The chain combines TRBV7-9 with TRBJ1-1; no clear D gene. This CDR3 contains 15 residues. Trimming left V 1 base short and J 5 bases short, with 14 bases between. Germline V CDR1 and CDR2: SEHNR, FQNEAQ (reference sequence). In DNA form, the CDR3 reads TGTGCCAGCAGCTTAGAGGGAATGTGGGAAACTGAAGCTTTCTTT. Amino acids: CASSLEGMWETEAFF.

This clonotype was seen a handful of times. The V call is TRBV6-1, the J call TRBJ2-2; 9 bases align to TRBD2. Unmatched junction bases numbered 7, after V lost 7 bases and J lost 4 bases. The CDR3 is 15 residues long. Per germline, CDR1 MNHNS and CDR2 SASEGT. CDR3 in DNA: TGTGCCAGCATAGTTCCTAGCGGGATCACCGGGGAGCTGTTTTTT. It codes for CASIVPSGITGELFF.

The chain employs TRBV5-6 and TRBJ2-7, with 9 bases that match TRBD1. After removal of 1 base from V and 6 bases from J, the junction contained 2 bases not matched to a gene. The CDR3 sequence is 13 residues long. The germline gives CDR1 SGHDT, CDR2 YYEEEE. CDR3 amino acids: CASSLRTGVEQYF. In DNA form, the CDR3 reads TGTGCCAGCAGCTTGAGGACAGGGGTCGAGCAGTACTTC.

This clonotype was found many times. CDR3 DNA sequence: TGCGCCAGCAGCTTGGCAGGGGGCTCACGGCAGCCCCAGCATTTT. Amino acid sequence: CASSLAGGSRQPQHF. V and J are TRBV5-1 and TRBJ1-5; 8 bases agree with TRBD1. V was pared by 0 bases and J by 7 bases, with 6 bases of the junction left unmatched. The CDR3 is made up of 15 amino acids. Germline CDR1 SGHRS, CDR2 YFSETQ. The full variable domain, with the rest looked up from reference TRBV5-1 and TRBJ1-5, is KAGVTQTPRYLIKTRGQQVTLSCSPISGHRSVSWYQQTPGQGLQFLFEYFSETQRNKGNFPGRFSGRQFSNSRSEMNVSTLELGDSALYLCASSLAGGSRQPQHFGDGTRLSIL.

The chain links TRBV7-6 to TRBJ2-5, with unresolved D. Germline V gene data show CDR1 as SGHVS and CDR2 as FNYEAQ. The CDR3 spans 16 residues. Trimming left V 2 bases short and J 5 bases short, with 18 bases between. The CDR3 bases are TGTGCCAGCAGCTTATTGACGAACTATATCCAGGAGACCCAGTACTTC. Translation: CASSLLTNYIQETQYF.

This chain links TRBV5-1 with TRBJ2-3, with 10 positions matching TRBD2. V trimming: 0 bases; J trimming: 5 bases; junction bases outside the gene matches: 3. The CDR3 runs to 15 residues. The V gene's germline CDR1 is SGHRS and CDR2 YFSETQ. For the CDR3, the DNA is TGCGCCAGCAGCTTGGGGACTAGCGGTATAGATACGCAGTATTTT. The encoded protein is CASSLGTSGIDTQYF.